The TCR beta chain under discussion was sequenced for a study of blood T cell repertoires in COVID-19. Study at large: Material from acute and convalescent COVID-19 was sourced from the United States, Italy and Spain.

TCRdb's copy holds only in-frame clones and misses some; the assay was immunoSEQ multiplex PCR. In the table there are approximately 82,000 clones, approximately 90% of which are singletons. Participant-reported clinical history was the basis for cohort assignment. The sequence was obtained from a woman between 45 and 65 years old with acute COVID-19. Sequencing was done on a sample of PBMCs or T cells enriched from blood (not recorded which).

CDR3 sequence reads: CASSPIGEGEQYF. The CDR3, as DNA: TGTGCCAGCAGCCCGATAGGGGAGGGCGAGCAGTACTTC. The rearrangement uses TRBV7-2 and TRBJ2-7; 7 nucleotides agree with TRBD2. The germline V gene has CDR1 SGHTA and CDR2 FQGNSA. V was pared by 5 bases and J by 6 bases, with 7 bases of the junction left unmatched. The CDR3 length is 13 residues.